These T cell receptor beta chains were read from a single sample in a study of T cell responses to AZD1222 COVID-19 vaccine. Libraries were prepared by immunoSEQ multiplex PCR; TCRdb keeps only in-frame clonotypes and omits some of them. The sample lists 150,000 or so clones; more than 85% were seen once. Source: peripheral blood, taken after recovery from COVID-19. The source is an adult who had recovered from COVID-19. Both conserved end residues are part of each CDR3. D genes are given only for firm matches. Where a row states a size, it is once, few, many or the class of an expanded clone; other rows omit it.

cdr3_aa: CASSLGGNGNTIYF
cdr3_nt: TGTGCCAGCAGCTTAGGGGGGAACGGAAACACCATATATTTT
j_call: TRBJ1-3
d_call: NA
v_call: TRBV7-2
clone_size: few

cdr3_aa: CSASRPSEQYF
cdr3_nt: TGCAGTGCTAGTCGGCCAAGCGAGCAGTACTTC
j_call: TRBJ2-7
d_call: NA
v_call: TRBV20-1
clone_size: NA

cdr3_aa: CASSRDSNYGYTF
cdr3_nt: TGTGCCAGCTCGCGGGACAGCAACTATGGCTACACCTTC
j_call: TRBJ1-2
d_call: TRBD1
v_call: TRBV18
clone_size: NA

cdr3_aa: CASSPSDGNEKLFF
cdr3_nt: TGTGCCAGCTCACCTTCCGACGGTAATGAAAAACTGTTTTTT
j_call: TRBJ1-4
d_call: NA
v_call: TRBV18
clone_size: NA

cdr3_aa: CASSSPGKGKYSNQPQHF
cdr3_nt: TGTGCCAGCAGTTCTCCGGGGAAGGGCAAGTATAGCAATCAGCCCCAGCATTTT
j_call: TRBJ1-5
d_call: NA
v_call: TRBV6-2/TRBV6-3
clone_size: NA

cdr3_aa: CASSLADRGHTDTQYF
cdr3_nt: TGCGCCAGCAGCTTGGCGGACAGGGGACACACAGATACGCAGTATTTT
j_call: TRBJ2-3
d_call: TRBD1
v_call: TRBV5-1
clone_size: NA

cdr3_aa: CASSLMDRAGEQFF
cdr3_nt: TGTGCCAGCAGCTTGATGGACAGGGCGGGTGAGCAGTTCTTC
j_call: TRBJ2-1
d_call: TRBD1
v_call: TRBV7-3
clone_size: NA

cdr3_aa: CASSQGAPSYEQYF
cdr3_nt: TGTGCCAGCAGCCAGGGGGCGCCCTCCTACGAGCAGTACTTC
j_call: TRBJ2-7
d_call: TRBD1
v_call: TRBV2
clone_size: NA

cdr3_aa: CASSLGVAGGRTDTQYF
cdr3_nt: TGTGCCAGCAGCTTGGGGGTAGCGGGAGGGCGCACAGATACGCAGTATTTT
j_call: TRBJ2-3
d_call: TRBD2
v_call: TRBV5-4
clone_size: NA

cdr3_aa: CASSPTLAGDEQFF
cdr3_nt: TGTGCCAGCTCACCAACACTAGCGGGAGATGAGCAGTTCTTC
j_call: TRBJ2-1
d_call: TRBD2
v_call: TRBV18
clone_size: NA

cdr3_aa: CASSYAGGYPDTQYF
cdr3_nt: TGCGCCAGCAGTTATGCGGGGGGGTACCCAGATACGCAGTATTTT
j_call: TRBJ2-3
d_call: TRBD2
v_call: TRBV5-1
clone_size: NA

cdr3_aa: CSVQRDSGGNQETQYF
cdr3_nt: TGCAGCGTCCAAAGAGATAGCGGGGGGAACCAAGAGACCCAGTACTTC
j_call: TRBJ2-5
d_call: TRBD2
v_call: TRBV29-1
clone_size: NA

cdr3_aa: CASSEENGNEQFF
cdr3_nt: TGTGCCAGCAGTGAAGAGAACGGGAATGAGCAGTTCTTC
j_call: TRBJ2-1
d_call: NA
v_call: TRBV2
clone_size: NA

cdr3_aa: CASSLKSRLWDDTEAFF
cdr3_nt: TGTGCCAGCAGCTTAAAGTCTCGGCTATGGGACGACACTGAAGCTTTCTTT
j_call: TRBJ1-1
d_call: NA
v_call: TRBV7-9
clone_size: few

cdr3_aa: CASSVTGLAGGNEQFF
cdr3_nt: TGTGCCAGCAGCGTTACCGGACTAGCGGGGGGGAATGAGCAGTTCTTC
j_call: TRBJ2-1
d_call: TRBD2
v_call: TRBV7-6
clone_size: NA

cdr3_aa: CASTLQGAEAFF
cdr3_nt: TGTGCCAGTACACTTCAGGGGGCTGAAGCTTTCTTT
j_call: TRBJ1-1
d_call: TRBD1
v_call: TRBV19
clone_size: once

cdr3_aa: CASSQGEANYGYTF
cdr3_nt: TGTGCCAGCAGCCAAGGGGAAGCTAACTATGGCTACACCTTC
j_call: TRBJ1-2
d_call: NA
v_call: TRBV3-1/TRBV3-2
clone_size: NA

cdr3_aa: CASSFSGTSGYNEQFF
cdr3_nt: TGCGCCAGCAGCTTTTCCGGGACTAGCGGCTACAATGAGCAGTTCTTC
j_call: TRBJ2-1
d_call: TRBD2
v_call: TRBV5-1
clone_size: NA

cdr3_aa: CASNPSGSGRYGDTQYF
cdr3_nt: TGTGCCAGCAACCCCTCCGGTAGCGGGAGGTATGGGGATACGCAGTATTTT
j_call: TRBJ2-3
d_call: TRBD2
v_call: TRBV27
clone_size: few

cdr3_aa: CSAGAGGNTGELFF
cdr3_nt: TGCAGCGCCGGTGCAGGGGGAAACACCGGGGAGCTGTTTTTT
j_call: TRBJ2-2
d_call: TRBD1
v_call: TRBV29-1
clone_size: NA

cdr3_aa: CATTTGMSSTEAFF
cdr3_nt: TGCGCCACCACCACAGGGATGAGTAGCACTGAAGCTTTCTTT
j_call: TRBJ1-1
d_call: NA
v_call: TRBV5-1
clone_size: NA

cdr3_aa: CASSIMAGQPQHF
cdr3_nt: TGTGCCAGTAGTATCATGGCGGGCCAGCCCCAGCATTTT
j_call: TRBJ1-5
d_call: NA
v_call: TRBV19
clone_size: NA

cdr3_aa: CASSLGNTIYF
cdr3_nt: TGTGCCAGCAGTTTGGGAAACACCATATATTTT
j_call: TRBJ1-3
d_call: NA
v_call: TRBV28
clone_size: NA

cdr3_aa: CASTTGQLYTEAFF
cdr3_nt: TGTGCCAGTACCACGGGACAGCTCTACACTGAAGCTTTCTTT
j_call: TRBJ1-1
d_call: TRBD1
v_call: TRBV19
clone_size: NA

cdr3_aa: CASSLRTGGTGELFF
cdr3_nt: TGTGCCAGTAGTCTTCGGACAGGGGGTACCGGGGAGCTGTTTTTT
j_call: TRBJ2-2
d_call: TRBD1
v_call: TRBV19
clone_size: NA

cdr3_aa: CASSFTRNEKLFF
cdr3_nt: TGTGCCAGCAGTTTCACCAGGAATGAAAAACTGTTTTTT
j_call: TRBJ1-4
d_call: NA
v_call: TRBV27
clone_size: NA